Listed below are T cell receptor beta chains from one sample, sequenced in a study of shared T cell receptors in the human thymus. Clones were sequenced by immunoSEQ multiplex PCR, and TCRdb holds only the in-frame ones, with some missing. The data show about 660,000 clones, around 87% seen once. In addition, the sample was reused for a study of human thymus T cells.

The sample was thymocytes. The receptors were sampled from a boy less than two years old with a congenital heart defect. The CDR3 runs from the conserved cysteine through the conserved F or W. The D gene is left open where the match is weak. Clone size is given for some rows only: seen once, a few or many times, or a class if the clone is expanded.

J gene,D gene,V gene,clone size,CDR3 length,CDR3 DNA,CDR3 protein
TRBJ2-2,TRBD2,TRBV11-2,.,18,TGTGCCAGCAGCTTACATGGACTAGCGGGAGTAGGAACCGGGGAGCTGTTTTTT,CASSLHGLAGVGTGELFF
TRBJ1-1,.,TRBV10-3,.,13,TGTGCCATCAGTGAGTCGGCTGGTTACGAAGCTTTCTTT,CAISESAGYEAFF
TRBJ2-6,.,TRBV7-7,few,18,TGTGCCAGCAGCTTAGAGGGCCCGGGGATGTCTGGGGCCAACGTCCTGACTTTC,CASSLEGPGMSGANVLTF
TRBJ2-2,.,TRBV10-3,.,14,TGTGCCATCAGCCGGGGACTGAACACCGGGGAGCTGTTTTTT,CAISRGLNTGELFF
TRBJ1-2,.,TRBV7-3,once,16,TGTGCCAGCAGCGTCTCGACATTACGAAGGGAGTATGGCTACACCTTC,CASSVSTLRREYGYTF
TRBJ2-2,TRBD1,TRBV4-1,.,18,TGCGCCAGCAGCCAAGAGGTCTTCGACAGGGGGGACACCGGGGAGCTGTTTTTT,CASSQEVFDRGDTGELFF
TRBJ2-3,.,TRBV7-7,.,14,TGTGCCAGCAGCTTCGACCCGGGGGTAGATACGCAGTATTTT,CASSFDPGVDTQYF
TRBJ1-1,.,TRBV7-9,.,13,TGTGCCAGCAGCTTCTATACGAACACTGAAGCTTTCTTT,CASSFYTNTEAFF
TRBJ1-3,.,TRBV7-8,.,15,TGTGCCAGCAGCACCTTTCGTGCGTCTGGAAACACCATATATTTT,CASSTFRASGNTIYF
TRBJ1-4,.,TRBV28,.,15,TGTGCCAGCAGTATCGGGGGGCATAGCCCTGAAAAACTGTTTTTT,CASSIGGHSPEKLFF
TRBJ1-6,.,TRBV28,.,13,TGTGCCAGCAGGAGGGATGTGAATTCACCCCTCCACTTT,CASRRDVNSPLHF
TRBJ1-5,TRBD1,TRBV28,.,20,TGTGCCAGCAGTTTTGTCCAACCGGGACAGGGAGACTATAGCAATCAGCCCCAGCATTTT,CASSFVQPGQGDYSNQPQHF
TRBJ1-6,.,TRBV27,.,15,TGTGCCAGCAGACGGGTAAACAGGGATCTTTCACCCCTCCACTTT,CASRRVNRDLSPLHF
TRBJ1-3,TRBD1,TRBV4-1,.,17,TGCGCCAGCAGCCTTTTTAAGGCAGGGGGCTACGGAAACACCATATATTTT,CASSLFKAGGYGNTIYF
TRBJ2-5,.,TRBV28,few,14,TGTGCCAGCAGTTTCTCGCGGATTCAAGAGACCCAGTACTTC,CASSFSRIQETQYF
TRBJ2-1,TRBD1,TRBV29-1,.,12,TGCAGCGTTGAAGGGACAGGGGATGAGCAGTTCTTC,CSVEGTGDEQFF
TRBJ2-2,.,TRBV25-1,.,16,TGTGCCAGCAGCCCCTCCGGGGGGCAAGGCACCGGGGAGCTGTTTTTT,CASSPSGGQGTGELFF
TRBJ2-6,.,TRBV27,.,15,TGTGCCAGCAGTCGGTACGGGTCTGGGGCCAACGTCCTGACTTTC,CASSRYGSGANVLTF
TRBJ2-2,TRBD2,TRBV6-1,.,17,TGTGCCAGCAGTGAAAGGTTGGCGGGGGGTACAAGTTGGGAGCTGTTTTTT,CASSERLAGGTSWELFF
TRBJ1-6,.,TRBV5-6,.,19,TGTGCCAGCAGCCCCCCCCACGGGTCCCGCAGCTCCTATAATTCACCCCTCCACTTT,CASSPPHGSRSSYNSPLHF
TRBJ1-4,TRBD1,TRBV10-1,.,15,TGCGCCAGCAGCAAAACAGGGGCAACTAATGAAAAACTGTTTTTT,CASSKTGATNEKLFF
TRBJ1-3,.,TRBV5-1,.,16,TGCGCCAGCAGCTGGGGACAAATAAACTCTGGAAACACCATATATTTT,CASSWGQINSGNTIYF
TRBJ2-2,.,TRBV9,.,15,TGTGCCAGCAGCGTCGGGCCCGGGATAACCGGGGAGCTGTTTTTT,CASSVGPGITGELFF
TRBJ2-3,TRBD2,TRBV14,few,17,TGTGCCAGCAGCCAAGAAGGGGCGGGAGGAGGAACAGATACGCAGTATTTT,CASSQEGAGGGTDTQYF
TRBJ2-7,TRBD1,TRBV7-9,.,16,TGTGCCAGCAGCTTAGAGGAGAACAGGGGCAACTACGAGCAGTACTTC,CASSLEENRGNYEQYF
TRBJ1-1,TRBD1,TRBV6-6,.,16,TGTGCCAGCAGGACCACTTTCCGGGACAGCTACACTGAAGCTTTCTTT,CASRTTFRDSYTEAFF
TRBJ2-1,TRBD2,TRBV4-2,.,17,TGTGCCAGCAGCCAAGATTTGGGACTAGCGGGGCCCAATGAGCAGTTCTTC,CASSQDLGLAGPNEQFF
TRBJ1-6,.,TRBV7-2,.,14,TGTGCCAGCAGGTCTGGGAGGGTGGGGTCACCCCTCCACTTT,CASRSGRVGSPLHF
TRBJ1-4,.,TRBV28,few,14,TGTGCCAGCAGTTTACGGGGTGTCGATGAAAAACTGTTTTTT,CASSLRGVDEKLFF
TRBJ1-3,.,TRBV2,.,13,TGTGCCAGCAGCGAGGACAGCCGAAACACCATATATTTT,CASSEDSRNTIYF
TRBJ2-3,TRBD2,TRBV5-6,.,14,TGTGCCAGCAGCTTTAGCGGGAGAATAGATACGCAGTATTTT,CASSFSGRIDTQYF
TRBJ2-7,.,TRBV5-1,.,14,TGCGCCAGCAGCTTGGATAAGAGCTCCTACGAGCAGTACTTC,CASSLDKSSYEQYF
TRBJ1-1,.,TRBV6-6,.,16,TGTGCCAGCAGTTACACGACCGGCGGGGTCAACACTGAAGCTTTCTTT,CASSYTTGGVNTEAFF
TRBJ2-5,TRBD2,TRBV9,.,17,TGTGCCAGCAGCGTAGGAGGTAGCGGGGGGGCTGCGGAGACCCAGTACTTC,CASSVGGSGGAAETQYF
TRBJ1-5,.,TRBV12-5,.,15,TGTGCTAGTGGTTTGGTGGAGCCAAGCAATCAGCCCCAGCATTTT,CASGLVEPSNQPQHF
TRBJ1-4,.,TRBV7-9,.,15,TGTGCCAGCAGCTTCGAAGGGCAGGGTCATGAAAAACTGTTTTTT,CASSFEGQGHEKLFF
TRBJ1-5,TRBD1,TRBV7-8,once,18,TGTGCCAGCAGCTTAGGGGGACAGGGAGAATATAGCAATCAGCCCCAGCATTTT,CASSLGGQGEYSNQPQHF
TRBJ2-7,TRBD1,TRBV27,.,16,TGTGCCAGCAGTTTCTCCCCCGGGACAGGGATCTACGAGCAGTACTTC,CASSFSPGTGIYEQYF
TRBJ2-7,TRBD1,TRBV6-6,.,14,TGTGCCAGCAGTTACGGGACAGGGGGATACGAGCAGTACTTC,CASSYGTGGYEQYF
TRBJ2-7,TRBD2,TRBV4-3,once,15,TGCGCCAGCAGCCAAGAGGGGGGGAGGGCCCACGAGCAGTACTTC,CASSQEGGRAHEQYF
TRBJ2-1,TRBD1,TRBV27,.,14,TGTGCCAGCATGGGACAGGGGGAGGGGAATGAGCAGTTCTTC,CASMGQGEGNEQFF
TRBJ1-1,TRBD1,TRBV5-1,.,16,TGCGCCAGCAGCACGGGACAGAAGGGCGCGTACACTGAAGCTTTCTTT,CASSTGQKGAYTEAFF
TRBJ1-2,TRBD1,TRBV10-2,.,13,TGCGCCAGCAGTGTAAGCAGGGGGTATGGCTACACCTTC,CASSVSRGYGYTF
TRBJ2-7,.,TRBV11-2,.,16,TGTGCCAGCAGCCCACCGAGGCTATACTTTTCCTACGAGCAGTACTTC,CASSPPRLYFSYEQYF
TRBJ1-5,.,TRBV5-6,.,12,TGTGCCAGCAGCTTGGGGCGGGGGCCCCAGCATTTT,CASSLGRGPQHF